In its sample, the clone carrying this TCR beta chain was seen once. Repertoires were generated with immunoSEQ multiplex PCR, while TCRdb's copy carries only in-frame clones and drops some. Here the sample spans approximately 14,000 clones, around 94% being singletons. V lost 3 bases and J 5 bases, leaving 10 bases between the germline ends. The CDR3 contains 14 residues. Germline loops: CDR1 LNHDA, CDR2 SQIVND (reference sequence). This entry is derived from a study of graft-versus-host responses after intestinal transplantation. This TCR came from a human patient who received an intestinal transplant, so some T cells may come from the graft donor. V usage is TRBV19 and J usage is TRBJ1-4; maybe TRBD1 (6 bases). Specimen: PBMCs, collected 9 days after transplant. CDR3 loop: CASSITGLNEKLFF. The CDR3 DNA sequence: TGTGCCAGTAGTATCACAGGGTTGAATGAAAAACTGTTTTTT.